This T cell receptor beta chain was captured in a study of CD4 T cell repertoires in COVID-19. Trimming removed 5 bases from V and 5 bases from J, with 16 bases in between. The length of the CDR3 is 14 residues. Germline V gene data show CDR1 as MDHEN and CDR2 as SYDVKM. Notes on this clone: Its antigen remains unknown.

Regarding the study as a whole: Several top expanded SARS-CoV-2-reactive clonotypes were shared by two or three memory subsets.

The table came from immunoSEQ multiplex PCR; TCRdb's copy has only in-frame clones and leaves some out. The repertoire has approximately 79,000 clones, 80% to 90% of them found once; the top ten carry approximately 0.6%. Here the sequenced sample was CD4+ T cells from peripheral blood, taken after recovery from COVID-19. This receptor was obtained from a human donor who had COVID-19. This chain connects TRBV28 to TRBJ2-7; maybe TRBD1 (5 bases). The CDR3 spells CASSLPGRQNEQYF. CDR3 DNA: TGTGCCAGCAGTCTGCCGGGCAGACAGAACGAGCAGTACTTC.